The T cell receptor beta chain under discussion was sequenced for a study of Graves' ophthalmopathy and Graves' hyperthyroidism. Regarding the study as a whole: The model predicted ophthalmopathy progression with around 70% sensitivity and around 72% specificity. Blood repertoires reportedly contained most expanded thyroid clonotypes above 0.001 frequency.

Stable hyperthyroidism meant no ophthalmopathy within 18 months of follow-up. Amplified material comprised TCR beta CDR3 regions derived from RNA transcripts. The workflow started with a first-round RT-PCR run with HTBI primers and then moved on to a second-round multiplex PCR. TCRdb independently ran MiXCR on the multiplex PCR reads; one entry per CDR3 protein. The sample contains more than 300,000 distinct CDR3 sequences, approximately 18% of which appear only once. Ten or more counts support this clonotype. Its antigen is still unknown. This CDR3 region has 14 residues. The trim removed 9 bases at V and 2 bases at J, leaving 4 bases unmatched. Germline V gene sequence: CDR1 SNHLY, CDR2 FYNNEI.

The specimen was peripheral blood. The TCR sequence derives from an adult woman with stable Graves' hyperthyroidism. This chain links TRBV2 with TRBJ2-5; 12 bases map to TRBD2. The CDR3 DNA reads TGTGCCAGTTCGGGACTAGCGGGTCAAGAGACCCAGTACTTC. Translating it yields CASSGLAGQETQYF.